This is a list of T cell receptor beta chains from one sample in a study of T-cell memory formation after mild COVID-19. TCRdb passed the 5' RACE reads through MiXCR, listing each CDR3 protein once. The data hold roughly 220,000 distinct CDR3 sequences, with around 9.5% observed a single time. The sample comprised PBMCs or a T cell subset sorted from them (not recorded which). Receptors originate from a man younger than 35 who had mild COVID-19 (a few samples of this study predate the infection). Cell type and time point are not known. Both conserved end residues are part of each CDR3. The D gene is left open where the match is weak. Expanded clones get a size class; other rows say once, few or many, or leave the size out.

v_call,cdr3_length,j_call,clone_size,d_call,cdr3_nt,cdr3_aa
TRBV12-3/TRBV12-4,15,TRBJ1-4,few,.,TGTGCCAGCAGTTCGGAAAGGGTGGTTCGTGAAAAACTGTTTTTT,CASSSERVVREKLFF
TRBV29-1,17,TRBJ2-3,few,TRBD2,TGCAGCGTTGGGGGCGGGGGGACCCAAGAGAGCACAGATACGCAGTATTTT,CSVGGGGTQESTDTQYF
TRBV29-1,13,TRBJ1-3,few,.,TGCAGCGTTGAAGAAGGGTCCGGAAACACCATATATTTT,CSVEEGSGNTIYF
TRBV20-1,12,TRBJ2-2,many,.,TGCAGTGCTCCTACTTGGGGCGGGGAGCTGTTTTTT,CSAPTWGGELFF
TRBV10-3,15,TRBJ1-1,.,.,TGTGCCATCAGTGAGTCTACAGGGTTAAACACTGAAGCTTTCTTT,CAISESTGLNTEAFF
TRBV5-1,12,TRBJ1-2,.,TRBD1,TGCACCAGCAGCTTGGACAGGGGAGGCTACACCTTC,CTSSLDRGGYTF
TRBV12-3/TRBV12-4,14,TRBJ2-1,few,TRBD2,TGTGCCAGCAGGACTAGCGGGGGGGCCAGTGAGCAGTTCTTC,CASRTSGGASEQFF
TRBV5-1,15,TRBJ2-1,.,TRBD1,TGCGCCAGCAGCCAGTCCGGGACAGGGCCCTCTTTGGGGTTCTTC,CASSQSGTGPSLGFF
TRBV30,12,TRBJ1-1,.,.,TGTGCCTGGAGTGTACAGGGACAAAAAGCTTTCTTT,CAWSVQGQKAFF
TRBV5-5,14,TRBJ2-2,.,.,TGTGCCAGCAGCTTGGGACAGCTGGTCGGGGAGCTGTTTTTT,CASSLGQLVGELFF